This TCR beta chain was identified in a study of T cell changes during pregnancy in multiple sclerosis. The J segment lost 4 bases and the V segment lost 8 bases, leaving 0 bases of the junction unmatched. There are 14 residues in the CDR3. Germline CDR1 and CDR2: SNHLY and FYNNEI. Clones were sequenced by immunoSEQ multiplex PCR, and TCRdb holds only the in-frame ones, with some missing. Of about 80,000 clones listed, 92% were seen once; the top ten hold less than 3%. This clonotype was sampled from a female donor with multiple sclerosis, enrolled in a pregnancy study. J is TRBJ2-3 and V is TRBV2; TRBD2 aligns across 16 bases. The material sequenced was peripheral blood, taken before pregnancy. The CDR3 loop is CASGTSGRADTQYF. DNA for the CDR3: TGTGCCAGCGGGACTAGCGGGAGGGCAGATACGCAGTATTTT.